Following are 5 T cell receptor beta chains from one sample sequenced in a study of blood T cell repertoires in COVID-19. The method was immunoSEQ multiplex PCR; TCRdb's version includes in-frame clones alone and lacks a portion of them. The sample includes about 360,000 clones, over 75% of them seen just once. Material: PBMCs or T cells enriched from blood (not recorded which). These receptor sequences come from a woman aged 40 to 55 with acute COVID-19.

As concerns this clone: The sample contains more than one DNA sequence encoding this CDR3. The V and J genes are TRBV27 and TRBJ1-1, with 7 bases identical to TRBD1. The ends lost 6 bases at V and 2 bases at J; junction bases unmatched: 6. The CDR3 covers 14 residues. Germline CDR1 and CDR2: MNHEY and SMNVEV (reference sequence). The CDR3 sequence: CASSSHRGNTEAFF. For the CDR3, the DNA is TGTGCCAGCAGCAGCCACAGGGGCAACACTGAAGCTTTCTTT.

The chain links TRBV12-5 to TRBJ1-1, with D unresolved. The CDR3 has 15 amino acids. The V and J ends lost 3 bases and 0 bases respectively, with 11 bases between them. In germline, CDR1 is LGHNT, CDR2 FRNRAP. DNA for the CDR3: TGTGCTAGTGGTTTTTGGAGGGTTATGAACACTGAAGCTTTCTTT. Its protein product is CASGFWRVMNTEAFF.

The CDR3 coding sequence is TGTGCCAGCTCACCACCGGGGAGCGTCACAGATACGCAGTATTTT. Translated, it gives CASSPPGSVTDTQYF. This chain links TRBV18 with TRBJ2-3; possible D gene TRBD2, 5 bases. The CDR3 contains 15 residues. Germline V gene lookup returns CDR1 KGHSH and CDR2 LQKENI. Deletions cut 0 bases from V and 2 bases from J, with 9 bases between.

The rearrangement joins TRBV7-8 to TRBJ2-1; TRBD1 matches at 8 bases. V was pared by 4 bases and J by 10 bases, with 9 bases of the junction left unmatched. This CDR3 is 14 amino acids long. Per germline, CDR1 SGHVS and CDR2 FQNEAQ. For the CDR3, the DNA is TGTGCCAGCAGCTCCCAGCGGACAGGGTCCGAGCAGTTCTTC. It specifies CASSSQRTGSEQFF.

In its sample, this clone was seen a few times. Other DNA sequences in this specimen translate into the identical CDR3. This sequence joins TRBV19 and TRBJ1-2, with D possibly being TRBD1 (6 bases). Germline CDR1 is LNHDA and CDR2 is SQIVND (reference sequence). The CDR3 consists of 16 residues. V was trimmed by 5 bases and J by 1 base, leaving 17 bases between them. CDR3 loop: CASSLRPGQSNYGYTF. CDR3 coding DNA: TGTGCCAGTAGTCTCCGACCGGGACAAAGTAACTATGGCTACACCTTC.